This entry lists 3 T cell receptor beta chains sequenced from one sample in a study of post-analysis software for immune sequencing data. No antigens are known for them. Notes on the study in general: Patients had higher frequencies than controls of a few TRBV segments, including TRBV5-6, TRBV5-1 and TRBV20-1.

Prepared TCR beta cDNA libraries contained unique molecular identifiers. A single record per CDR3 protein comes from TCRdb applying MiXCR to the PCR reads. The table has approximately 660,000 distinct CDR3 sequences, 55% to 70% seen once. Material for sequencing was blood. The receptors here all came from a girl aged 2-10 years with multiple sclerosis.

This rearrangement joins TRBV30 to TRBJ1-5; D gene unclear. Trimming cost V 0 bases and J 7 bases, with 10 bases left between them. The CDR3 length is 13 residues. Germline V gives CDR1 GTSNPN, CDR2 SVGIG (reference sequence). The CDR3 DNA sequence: TGTGCCTGGAGTGTGGGGTCCTCCCAGCCCCAGCATTTT. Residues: CAWSVGSSQPQHF.

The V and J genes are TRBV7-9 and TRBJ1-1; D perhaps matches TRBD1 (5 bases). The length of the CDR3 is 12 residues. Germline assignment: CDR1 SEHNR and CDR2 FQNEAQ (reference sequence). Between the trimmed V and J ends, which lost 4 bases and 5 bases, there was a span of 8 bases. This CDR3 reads CASSWGVTEAFF. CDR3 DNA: TGTGCCAGCAGCTGGGGGGTGACTGAAGCTTTCTTT.

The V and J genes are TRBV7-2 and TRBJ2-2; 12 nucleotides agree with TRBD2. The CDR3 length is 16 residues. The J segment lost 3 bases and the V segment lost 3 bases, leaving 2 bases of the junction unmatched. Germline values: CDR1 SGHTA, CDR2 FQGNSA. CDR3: CASSFLAGGYTGELFF. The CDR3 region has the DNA TGTGCCAGCAGCTTTCTAGCGGGGGGGTACACCGGGGAGCTGTTTTTT.